These 30 T cell receptor beta chains originate from one sample sequenced in a study of shared clonotypes between healthy human individuals. Naivety among CD8 cells was defined by CD45RO negativity and positive CCR7 selection, thereby excluding terminally differentiated effector memory CD45RA+ cells. Generated by immunoSEQ multiplex PCR, the TCRdb table keeps only in-frame clones and is missing some. The data contain about 1,800,000 clones, about 95% of them singletons. The sample was naive CD8+ T cells sorted from blood. The receptors were gathered from a man aged 18-30 years in good health.

The V gene is TRBV7-9, the J gene TRBJ2-3; no firm D call. This CDR3 is built from 11 residues. Trimming shortened V by 5 bases and J by 6 bases, and 6 bases separated the two germline ends. Germline V gene lookup returns CDR1 SEHNR and CDR2 FQNEAQ (reference sequence). The CDR3 region has the DNA TGTGCCAGCAGCCCGGTGGATACGCAGTATTTT. Translating it yields CASSPVDTQYF.

The CDR3 nucleotides are TGTGCCACCGGGGGGAGTAATGAAAAACTGTTTTTT. Protein sequence: CATGGSNEKLFF. The chain combines TRBV6-5 with TRBJ1-4, with D possibly matching TRBD1 (5 bases). This CDR3 has 12 amino acids. The germline V and J ends were trimmed by 10 bases and 4 bases, with 10 bases remaining between them. Germline values: CDR1 MNHEY, CDR2 SVGAGI.

The genes are TRBV9 and TRBJ2-2, with D perhaps matching TRBD1 or TRBD2 (5 bases each). Germline V gene sequence: CDR1 SGDLS, CDR2 YYNGEE. The ends were cut back, 6 bases at V and 2 bases at J, with 8 bases in the middle. This CDR3 has 13 residues. DNA for the CDR3: TGTGCCAGCACCGGGGACAACACCGGGGAGCTGTTTTTT. Encoded protein: CASTGDNTGELFF.

The rearrangement uses TRBV9 and TRBJ2-7, with 11 bases lining up with TRBD1. The V gene's germline CDR1 is SGDLS and CDR2 YYNGEE. The CDR3 covers 15 residues. Losses at the gene ends were 3 bases for V and 3 bases for J; bases not matched to a gene: 5. The DNA of the CDR3 is TGTGCCAGCAGCGCCGGAGGGACAGGGGGCTACGAGCAGTACTTC. Protein product: CASSAGGTGGYEQYF.

The V call is TRBV9, the J call TRBJ2-7; 7 nucleotides agree with TRBD1. Germline CDR1 reads SGDLS; CDR2 reads YYNGEE. This CDR3 spans 15 amino acids. V lost 2 bases to trimming and J lost 0 bases; unmatched junction nucleotides: 5. Here the CDR3 DNA reads TGTGCCAGCAGCGTCGAAACAGGGGACTCCTACGAGCAGTACTTC. Its protein is CASSVETGDSYEQYF.

Worth noting for this clone: This same CDR3 is encoded by further DNA sequences in the sample. The V gene is TRBV4-1, the J gene TRBJ2-7; TRBD1 might be the D (6 bases). Trimming shortened V by 2 bases and J by 1 base, and 9 bases separated the two germline ends. CDR3 length: 14 residues. CDR1 and CDR2 (germline): MGHRA, YSYEKL. The CDR3 here is CASSQSGQSYEQYF. The CDR3 nucleotides read TGCGCCAGCAGCCAATCTGGACAGTCCTACGAGCAGTACTTC.

This clone was found once. The V and J genes are TRBV6-1 and TRBJ2-7; 9 bases are a match to TRBD1. J was trimmed by 7 bases and V by 1 base; bases with no gene match: 8. Germline V gene sequence: CDR1 MNHNS, CDR2 SASEGT. This CDR3 is 15 amino acids long. The CDR3 coding sequence is TGTGCCAGCAGTGAAGAAGTACAGGGGGCATGGGAGCAGTACTTC. Amino acids: CASSEEVQGAWEQYF.

The rearrangement joins TRBV5-1 to TRBJ1-1; TRBD1 might be the D (5 bases). This CDR3 contains 15 residues. With 3 bases removed from V and 5 bases from J, the gap between germline ends came to 17 bases. The V gene's germline CDR1 is SGHRS and CDR2 YFSETQ. The CDR3 region is CASSSGPPGTTEAFF. CDR3 coding DNA: TGCGCCAGCAGCTCGGGACCACCAGGCACGACTGAAGCTTTCTTT.

V is TRBV2 and J is TRBJ1-2; D uncertain. The length of the CDR3 is 13 residues. CDR1 SNHLY and CDR2 FYNNEI come from the germline V gene. V lost 10 bases, J lost 0 bases, and 12 bases lay in between. The CDR3 here is CATADVANYGYTF. Written as DNA, the CDR3 is TGTGCCACCGCGGACGTAGCTAACTATGGCTACACCTTC.

The CDR3 nucleotides are TGTGCCAGCAGGGACCTAGGCAATCAGCCCCAGCATTTT. It translates to CASRDLGNQPQHF. The rearrangement links TRBV6-1 to TRBJ1-5; no reliable D call. The germline V gene encodes CDR1 MNHNS and CDR2 SASEGT. The V and J ends lost 6 bases and 2 bases respectively, with 8 bases between them. The CDR3 is made up of 13 amino acids.

Concerning this clone: At the DNA level, this CDR3 is encoded by other sequences in the same sample as well. The chain employs TRBV5-6 and TRBJ1-4; the D is unclear. The germline V gene has CDR1 SGHDT and CDR2 YYEEEE. The germline V and J ends were trimmed by 1 base and 8 bases, with 12 bases remaining between them. The CDR3 loop spans 14 amino acids. Written as DNA, the CDR3 is TGTGCCAGCAGCTTGTGGGGTGGCGGAGAAAAACTGTTTTTT. Encoded protein: CASSLWGGGEKLFF.

The J gene is TRBJ2-1, the V gene TRBV9; 10 bases are a match to TRBD2. Germline CDR1 is SGDLS and CDR2 is YYNGEE. V shed 0 bases, J shed 3 bases, and the junction held 6 bases outside the gene matches. The CDR3 sequence is 17 residues long. Here the CDR3 reads CASSVGASGRGYNEQFF. DNA of the CDR3: TGTGCCAGCAGCGTAGGAGCTAGCGGGAGAGGCTACAATGAGCAGTTCTTC. The full variable domain, completed using reference TRBV9 and TRBJ2-1, is DSGVTQTPKHLITATGQRVTLRCSPRSGDLSVYWYQQSLDQGLQFLIQYYNGEERAKGNILERFSAQQFPDLHSELNLSSLELGDSALYFCASSVGASGRGYNEQFFGPGTRLTVL.

This clone is a singleton in its sample. The chain uses TRBV9 and TRBJ2-7; TRBD2 is a possible D gene (5 bases). This CDR3 is 13 amino acids long. Per germline, CDR1 SGDLS and CDR2 YYNGEE. The germline V and J ends were trimmed by 3 bases and 2 bases, with 9 bases remaining between them. CDR3 in amino acids: CASSASGTYEQYF. The CDR3 DNA is TGTGCCAGCAGCGCGAGCGGAACCTACGAGCAGTACTTC.

The chain joins TRBV4-3 to TRBJ2-7; 10 bases line up with TRBD1. This CDR3 region has 15 residues. V gave up 3 bases and J gave up 5 bases; unmatched junction bases: 7. Per germline, CDR1 LGHNA and CDR2 YSLEER. The CDR3 DNA reads as TGCGCCAGCAGCCAGTCCAGGACAGGGGGACACGAGCAGTACTTC. Translating gives CASSQSRTGGHEQYF.

J is TRBJ2-7 and V is TRBV30; no clear D gene. V lost 0 bases and J lost 5, with 23 bases in between. The CDR3 is 17 amino acids. Germline loops: CDR1 GTSNPN, CDR2 SVGIG (reference sequence). The CDR3: CAWSVSTARLFPDEQYF. The DNA for the CDR3 is TGTGCCTGGAGTGTATCAACAGCCCGCCTTTTCCCGGACGAGCAGTACTTC.

The chain couples TRBV5-1 to TRBJ2-7, with 9 bases aligning to TRBD2. Unmatched junction bases numbered 7, after V lost 2 bases and J lost 7 bases. Germline V gene lookup returns CDR1 SGHRS and CDR2 YFSETQ. The CDR3 sequence is 14 residues long. The CDR3 DNA reads TGCGCCAGCAGCTTTTTTAGCGGGGGATTAGAGCAGTACTTC. It codes for CASSFFSGGLEQYF.

The CDR3 DNA is TGCAGCGTTGAAGGCGGCTACACCTTC. This encodes CSVEGGYTF. The genes are TRBV29-1 and TRBJ1-2, with D hard to call. The CDR3 runs 9 residues. Trimming removed 1 base at V and 8 bases at J, with 2 bases between. Germline values: CDR1 SQVTM, CDR2 ANQGSEA.

This clone was picked up one time. The gene calls are TRBV2 and TRBJ1-2, with D unclear. The CDR3 is 13 residues long. Trimming took 4 bases from V and 2 from J, leaving 8 bases between them. Germline V gene data show CDR1 as SNHLY and CDR2 as FYNNEI. The CDR3 region has the DNA TGTGCCAGCAGTGTGTCGGAGAACTATGGCTACACCTTC. Encoded protein: CASSVSENYGYTF.

This clone was observed once. Additional DNA sequences in this sample encode the identical CDR3. This chain joins TRBV7-8 and TRBJ2-2; a weak D match, TRBD2 (6 bases). Germline assignment: CDR1 SGHVS and CDR2 FQNEAQ. This CDR3 comprises 15 residues. V lost 2 bases and J lost 6, with 13 bases in between. The CDR3 nucleotides are TGTGCCAGCAGCTTATTGACCGGGGGAGCCGGGGAGCTGTTTTTT. Residues: CASSLLTGGAGELFF. Variable domain in full (rest from reference TRBV7-8 and TRBJ2-2): GAGVSQSPRYKVAKRGQDVALRCDPISGHVSLFWYQQALGQGPEFLTYFQNEAQLDKSGLPSDRFFAERPEGSVSTLKIQRTQQEDSAVYLCASSLLTGGAGELFFGEGSRLTVL.

V gene TRBV28 combines with J gene TRBJ2-5; a weak D match, TRBD2 (6 bases). V gave up 8 bases and J gave up 1 base, with 20 bases separating them. Germline assignment: CDR1 MDHEN and CDR2 SYDVKM. The length of the CDR3 is 16 residues. Here the CDR3 reads CASGGAAEVIQETQYF. In DNA form, the CDR3 reads TGTGCCAGCGGAGGGGCAGCAGAGGTTATCCAAGAGACCCAGTACTTC.

The chain recombines TRBV5-4 with TRBJ1-2; the match to TRBD1 covers 7 bases. The germline CDR1 and CDR2 sequences are SGHNT and YYREEE (reference sequence). The CDR3 is 16 residues long. V lost 4 bases to trimming and J lost 0 bases; unmatched junction nucleotides: 9. CDR3 nucleotide sequence: TGTGCCAGCAGCCCCCCCGACAGGGCTGCTAACTATGGCTACACCTTC. Translating it yields CASSPPDRAANYGYTF.

Remarks on this clone: Different DNA sequences within this sample yield the same CDR3. This chain's CDR3 is CASSFPSYEQYF. For the CDR3, the DNA is TGTGCCAGCAGCTTTCCAAGCTACGAGCAGTACTTC. This rearrangement joins TRBV11-2 to TRBJ2-7; D not certain. This CDR3 region has 12 residues. The germline V gene has CDR1 SGHAT and CDR2 FQNNGV. Trimming removed 3 bases from V and 3 bases from J, with 6 bases in between.

The chain is built from TRBV7-9 and TRBJ1-1, with D hard to call. Trimming shortened V by 4 bases and J by 1 base, and 7 bases separated the two germline ends. The CDR3 is 13 residues long. Germline loops: CDR1 SEHNR, CDR2 FQNEAQ (reference sequence). The CDR3 DNA is TGTGCCAGCAGCTCCTCAGCGAACACTGAAGCTTTCTTT. Translating it yields CASSSSANTEAFF.

V and J are TRBV5-5 and TRBJ2-7; no firm D call. With 0 bases removed from V and 3 bases from J, the gap between germline ends came to 10 bases. There are 14 residues in the CDR3. Germline CDR1 and CDR2: SGHKS and YYEKEE (reference sequence). CDR3 sequence reads: CASSLDEWGYEQYF. DNA for the CDR3: TGTGCCAGCAGCTTGGACGAGTGGGGCTACGAGCAGTACTTC.

This rearrangement joins TRBV30 to TRBJ2-7, with 7 bases fitting TRBD1. V was clipped by 3 bases and J by 0 bases; unmatched bases: 5. The CDR3 is 14 residues long. Germline CDR1 is GTSNPN and CDR2 is SVGIG (reference sequence). CDR3 loop: CAWRTGMNSYEQYF. CDR3 bases: TGTGCCTGGAGGACAGGGATGAACTCCTACGAGCAGTACTTC.

The chain joins TRBV6-5 to TRBJ2-1; 7 positions match TRBD1. The V gene's germline CDR1 is MNHEY and CDR2 SVGAGI. The CDR3 contains 16 residues. Losses at the gene ends were 4 bases for V and 5 bases for J; bases not matched to a gene: 11. CDR3 sequence: CASSSRTGRLDNEQFF. In DNA, the CDR3 is TGTGCCAGCAGTTCCCGGACAGGCCGCCTGGACAATGAGCAGTTCTTC.

J is TRBJ2-3 and V is TRBV6-5; no clear D gene. The V gene's germline CDR1 is MNHEY and CDR2 SVGAGI. Trimming took off 4 bases at V and 2 bases at J, with 13 bases between the two ends. The CDR3 spans 15 residues. The CDR3 sequence: CASSSDWLDTDTQYF. The CDR3, as DNA: TGTGCCAGCAGTTCCGATTGGCTTGACACAGATACGCAGTATTTT.

This clone occurred a few times. V usage is TRBV27 and J usage is TRBJ1-4; D might be TRBD1 (5 bases). CDR3 length: 14 amino acids. The germline gives CDR1 MNHEY, CDR2 SMNVEV (reference sequence). Trimming pared 10 bases from V and 0 bases from J, leaving 12 bases between. The CDR3 loop is CATGGGATNEKLFF. The CDR3 DNA follows: TGTGCCACGGGGGGGGGAGCAACTAATGAAAAACTGTTTTTT. The full variable domain, completed using reference TRBV27 and TRBJ1-4, is EAQVTQNPRYLITVTGKKLTVTCSQNMNHEYMSWYRQDPGLGLRQIYYSMNVEVTDKGDVPEGYKVSRKEKRNFPLILESPSPNQTSLYFCATGGGATNEKLFFGSGTQLSVL.

The V gene is TRBV11-2, the J gene TRBJ2-5, with unresolved D. Germline values: CDR1 SGHAT, CDR2 FQNNGV. The CDR3 is 15 residues long. Deletions cut 1 base from V and 3 bases from J, with 12 bases between. CDR3 amino acids: CASSLASRVEETQYF. The CDR3 nucleotides read TGTGCCAGCAGCTTAGCCTCCAGAGTTGAAGAGACCCAGTACTTC.

The chain recombines TRBV6-6 with TRBJ1-5; D remains unclear. Trimming cost V 8 bases and J 2 bases, with 10 bases left between them. This CDR3 region has 13 residues. Germline V gene lookup returns CDR1 MNHNY and CDR2 SVGAGI (reference sequence). The CDR3 protein is CASGWSGNQPQHF. The CDR3 DNA is TGTGCCAGCGGGTGGTCGGGCAATCAGCCCCAGCATTTT.